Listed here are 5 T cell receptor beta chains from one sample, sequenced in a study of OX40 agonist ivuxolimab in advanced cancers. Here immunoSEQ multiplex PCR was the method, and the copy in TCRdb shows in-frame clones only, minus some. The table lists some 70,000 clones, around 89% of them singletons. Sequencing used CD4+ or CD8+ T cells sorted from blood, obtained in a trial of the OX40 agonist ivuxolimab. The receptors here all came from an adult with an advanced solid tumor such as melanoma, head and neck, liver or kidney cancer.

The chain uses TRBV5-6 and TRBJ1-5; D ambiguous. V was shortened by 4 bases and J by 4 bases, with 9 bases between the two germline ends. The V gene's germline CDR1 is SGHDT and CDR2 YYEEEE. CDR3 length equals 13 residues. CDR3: CASSLYNNQPQHF. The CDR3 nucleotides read TGTGCCAGCAGCCTTTATAATAATCAGCCCCAGCATTTT.

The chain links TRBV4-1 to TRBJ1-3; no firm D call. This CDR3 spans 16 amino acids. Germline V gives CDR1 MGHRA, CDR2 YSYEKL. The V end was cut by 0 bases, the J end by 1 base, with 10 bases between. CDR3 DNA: TGCGCCAGCAGCCAAGATTCCGCGACATCTGGAAACACCATATATTTT. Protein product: CASSQDSATSGNTIYF.

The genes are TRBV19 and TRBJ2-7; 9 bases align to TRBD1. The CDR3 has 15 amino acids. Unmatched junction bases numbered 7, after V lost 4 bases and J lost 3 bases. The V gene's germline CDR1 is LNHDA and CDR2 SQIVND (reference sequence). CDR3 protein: CASSTAGTGSYEQYF. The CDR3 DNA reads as TGTGCCAGTAGTACCGCCGGGACAGGGAGCTACGAGCAGTACTTC.

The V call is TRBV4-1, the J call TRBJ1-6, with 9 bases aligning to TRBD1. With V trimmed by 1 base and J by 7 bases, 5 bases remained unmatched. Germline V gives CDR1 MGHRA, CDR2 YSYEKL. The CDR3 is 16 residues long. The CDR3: CASSQAPGQGNSPLHF. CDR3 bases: TGCGCCAGCAGCCAAGCCCCCGGACAGGGGAATTCACCCCTCCACTTT.

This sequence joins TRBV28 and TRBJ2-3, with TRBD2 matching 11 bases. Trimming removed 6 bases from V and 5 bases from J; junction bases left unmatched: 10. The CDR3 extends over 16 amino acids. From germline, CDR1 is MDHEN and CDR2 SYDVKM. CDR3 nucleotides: TGTGCCAGCAGCAATCGACTAGCGGGAAGGGTAGATACGCAGTATTTT. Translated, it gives CASSNRLAGRVDTQYF.